The rows below give T cell receptor beta chains drawn from one sample of a study of response to subunit inactivated influenza vaccine. In TCRdb, the RT-PCR reads were re-called with MiXCR into one record per CDR3 protein. Found here are a few hundred thousand distinct CDR3 sequences, around 13% of them singletons; the top ten hold over 8.5%. The sequencing here drew on PBMCs from blood, taken approximately 13 days after vaccination. The source is a man over 45 who received an inactivated influenza vaccine. CDR3s include the opening cysteine and the closing phenylalanine or tryptophan. D genes are given only for firm matches. A row's size may be missing; if present it is once, few, many or a size class.

J gene,clone size,V gene,D gene,CDR3 protein,CDR3 DNA
TRBJ2-7,few,TRBV5-1,-,CASNSYDGSGEQYF,TGCGCCAGCAACTCGTATGACGGGAGCGGCGAGCAGTACTTC
TRBJ1-2,-,TRBV20-1,-,CRAPWPGGYTF,TGCAGGGCTCCTTGGCCGGGTGGCTACACCTTC
TRBJ2-3,many,TRBV12-3/TRBV12-4,-,CASRRSTDTQYF,TGTGCCAGCAGGCGTAGCACAGATACGCAGTATTTT
TRBJ1-1,-,TRBV28,-,CASSLLTVRGNTEAFF,TGTGCCAGCAGTTTATTAACGGTTCGGGGGAACACTGAAGCTTTCTTT
TRBJ2-3,few,TRBV5-1,-,CASSYRGLDHTDTQYF,TGCGCCAGCAGCTATCGGGGGCTGGACCACACAGATACGCAGTATTTT
TRBJ2-1,-,TRBV20-1,TRBD2,CSAINSGGKVREQFF,TGCAGTGCTATTAACAGCGGGGGGAAGGTCAGAGAGCAGTTCTTC
TRBJ2-3,-,TRBV19,-,CASNRQVGDTQYF,TGTGCCAGTAACCGGCAGGTTGGGGATACGCAGTATTTT
TRBJ2-7,-,TRBV12-3/TRBV12-4,TRBD1,CASSRTGWQGQYF,TGTGCCAGCAGCAGGACAGGGTGGCAAGGGCAGTACTTC
TRBJ2-7,-,TRBV4-1,TRBD2,CASSRNGGAYEQYF,TGCGCCAGCAGCCGTAACGGGGGGGCGTACGAGCAGTACTTC
TRBJ1-1,-,TRBV7-9,TRBD1,CASSLQGARNTEAFF,TGTGCCAGCAGCCTACAGGGGGCGCGGAACACTGAAGCTTTCTTT
TRBJ2-5,few,TRBV24-1,TRBD2,CATSDPAGEETQYF,TGTGCCACCAGTGATCCAGCGGGAGAAGAGACCCAGTACTTC
TRBJ2-2,-,TRBV20-1,TRBD2,CSARLAVQNTGELFF,TGCAGTGCTAGGCTAGCGGTTCAGAACACCGGGGAGCTGTTTTTT
TRBJ1-4,-,TRBV4-1,-,CASSQDWEKLFF,TGCGCCAGCAGCCAAGATTGGGAAAAACTGTTTTTT
TRBJ2-1,-,TRBV11-2,-,CASSLEVQGEQFF,TGTGCCAGCAGCTTAGAAGTCCAGGGTGAGCAGTTCTTC
TRBJ2-5,-,TRBV7-2,-,CASSSRLFQETQYF,TGTGCCAGCAGCTCTCGACTATTTCAAGAGACCCAGTACTTC
TRBJ1-2,-,TRBV20-1,-,CSAGIPPNGYTF,TGCAGTGCTGGGATCCCGCCTAATGGCTACACCTTC
TRBJ2-6,few,TRBV15,-,CATSSVRSGANVLTF,TGTGCCACCAGCAGTGTAAGATCTGGGGCCAACGTCCTGACTTTC
TRBJ2-3,many,TRBV20-1,TRBD2,CSAKGGRTSGGDTQYF,TGCAGTGCTAAGGGGGGCCGAACTAGCGGGGGAGATACGCAGTATTTT
TRBJ2-2,-,TRBV7-9,TRBD2,CASSLTSGSPGELFF,TGTGCCAGCAGCTTGACTAGCGGGAGTCCCGGGGAGCTGTTTTTT
TRBJ2-3,-,TRBV20-1,-,CSARVGGRITDTQYF,TGCAGTGCTAGAGTTGGCGGTAGGATCACAGATACGCAGTATTTT
TRBJ1-3,few,TRBV5-1,-,CASSWDGRGDTIYF,TGCGCCAGCAGCTGGGACGGGCGAGGGGACACCATATATTTT
TRBJ1-2,-,TRBV6-5,TRBD1,CASSTGGSGYTF,TGTGCCAGCAGTACAGGGGGCAGTGGCTACACCTTC
TRBJ2-2,-,TRBV7-6,-,CASSPRDTTGELFF,TGTGCCAGCAGCCCCCGGGACACCACCGGGGAGCTGTTTTTT
TRBJ1-1,many,TRBV6-6,TRBD1,CASSLTGITEAFF,TGTGCCAGCAGCCTGACAGGGATCACTGAAGCTTTCTTT
TRBJ2-1,-,TRBV6-5,TRBD2,CASSYLGGSGGLGNEQFF,TGTGCCAGCAGTTACTTGGGGGGTAGCGGGGGATTAGGCAATGAGCAGTTCTTC
TRBJ2-1,many,TRBV5-5,-,CASSLSGGGGYNEQFF,TGTGCCAGCAGCTTGAGTGGGGGAGGGGGCTACAATGAGCAGTTCTTC
TRBJ2-7,-,TRBV15,TRBD1,CATSRSRAGGSYEQYF,TGTGCCACCAGCAGATCACGGGCAGGGGGCTCCTACGAGCAGTACTTC
TRBJ2-1,many,TRBV7-9,TRBD2,CASLVSTSARNEQFF,TGTGCCAGCCTCGTATCGACTAGCGCGAGGAATGAGCAGTTCTTC
TRBJ2-1,-,TRBV9,-,CASSVAVNEQFF,TGTGCCAGCAGCGTAGCAGTGAATGAGCAGTTCTTC
TRBJ2-3,-,TRBV27,-,CASRRRRGTDTQYF,TGTGCCAGCAGGAGAAGGAGGGGCACAGATACGCAGTATTTT
TRBJ2-1,-,TRBV4-3,-,CASSQEPRTSSYNEQFF,TGCGCCAGCAGCCAAGAGCCCCGGACCAGCTCCTACAATGAGCAGTTCTTC
TRBJ2-7,many,TRBV12-3/TRBV12-4,TRBD2,CASSLSGGRGYEQYF,TGTGCCAGCAGTTTATCTGGCGGGAGGGGCTACGAGCAGTACTTC
TRBJ1-3,few,TRBV7-2,-,CASSLPQGRGNTIYF,TGTGCCAGCAGCTTACCTCAGGGGCGCGGAAACACCATATATTTT
TRBJ2-3,many,TRBV5-1,TRBD1,CASSLGQGNTDTQYF,TGCGCCAGCAGCTTGGGACAGGGGAACACAGATACGCAGTATTTT
TRBJ1-4,-,TRBV4-3,-,CASSQGNRALNEKLFF,TGCGCCAGCAGCCAAGGAAACAGGGCGCTAAATGAAAAACTGTTTTTT
TRBJ2-7,-,TRBV20-1,-,CSAIQPGLSYEQYF,TGCAGTGCTATTCAACCGGGACTCTCCTACGAGCAGTACTTC
TRBJ1-5,few,TRBV15,-,CATSRSNQPQHF,TGTGCCACCAGCAGGAGCAATCAGCCCCAGCATTTT
TRBJ1-5,-,TRBV20-1,-,CSASYQGIQPQHF,TGCAGTGCTAGTTACCAAGGTATTCAGCCCCAGCATTTT
TRBJ2-1,-,TRBV29-1,-,CSVVGAGFSYNEQFF,TGCAGCGTTGTAGGAGCTGGTTTCTCCTACAATGAGCAGTTCTTC
TRBJ1-4,few,TRBV27,-,CASSRGGNEKLFF,TGTGCCAGCAGTAGAGGGGGAAATGAAAAACTGTTTTTT
TRBJ2-1,few,TRBV5-6,-,CASSVSYNEQFF,TGTGCCAGCAGCGTCTCATATAATGAGCAGTTCTTC
TRBJ2-7,-,TRBV3-1,TRBD1,CASSQTGGASHEQYF,TGTGCCAGCAGCCAGACAGGGGGCGCGTCCCACGAGCAGTACTTC
TRBJ2-1,many,TRBV15,-,CATSRNNREADEQFF,TGTGCCACCAGCAGGAATAACAGGGAAGCCGATGAGCAGTTCTTC
TRBJ1-2,-,TRBV11-2,-,CASSALWGGYTF,TGTGCCAGCAGCGCCCTGTGGGGCGGCTACACCTTC
TRBJ1-6,few,TRBV20-1,TRBD1,CSAYTRGQGQPLHF,TGCAGTGCCTATACCCGAGGACAGGGCCAACCCCTCCACTTT
TRBJ1-1,few,TRBV20-1,-,CSVIAETEAFF,TGCAGTGTGATCGCGGAAACTGAAGCTTTCTTT
TRBJ2-1,many,TRBV10-3,-,CAISESRGGNEQFF,TGTGCCATCAGTGAGTCGCGGGGCGGAAATGAGCAGTTCTTC
TRBJ1-1,few,TRBV30,TRBD1,CAWSGDRGMAEAFF,TGTGCCTGGAGTGGGGACAGGGGTATGGCTGAAGCTTTCTTT
TRBJ2-7,few,TRBV6-2/TRBV6-3,-,CASSYSAITGSYEQYF,TGTGCCAGCAGTTACTCGGCCATCACAGGGAGCTACGAGCAGTACTTC
TRBJ2-2,-,TRBV7-3,-,CASSLEKTVAGELFF,TGTGCCAGCAGCTTAGAAAAGACAGTAGCCGGGGAGCTGTTTTTT
TRBJ2-7,-,TRBV12-3/TRBV12-4,TRBD2,CASSFSIAGGLEQYF,TGTGCCAGCAGTTTCTCCATAGCGGGGGGGCTTGAGCAGTACTTC
TRBJ2-3,-,TRBV5-4,-,CASSPGTLRDTQYF,TGTGCCAGCAGCCCCGGGACTCTTCGGGATACGCAGTATTTT
TRBJ2-1,few,TRBV11-2,TRBD2,CASSLDLAGGIEQFF,TGTGCCAGCAGCTTAGATCTAGCGGGGGGGATCGAGCAGTTCTTC